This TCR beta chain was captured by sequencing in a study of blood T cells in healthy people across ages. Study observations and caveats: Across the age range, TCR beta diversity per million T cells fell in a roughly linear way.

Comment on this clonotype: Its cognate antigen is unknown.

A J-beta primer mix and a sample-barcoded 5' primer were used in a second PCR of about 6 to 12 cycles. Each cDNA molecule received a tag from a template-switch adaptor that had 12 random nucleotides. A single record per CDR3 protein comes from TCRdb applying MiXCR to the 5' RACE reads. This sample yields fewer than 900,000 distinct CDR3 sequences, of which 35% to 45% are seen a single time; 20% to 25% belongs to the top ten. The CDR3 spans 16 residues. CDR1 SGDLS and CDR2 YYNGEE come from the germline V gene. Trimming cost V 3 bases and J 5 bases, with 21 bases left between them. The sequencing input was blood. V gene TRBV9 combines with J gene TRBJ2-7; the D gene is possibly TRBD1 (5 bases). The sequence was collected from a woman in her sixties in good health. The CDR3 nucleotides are TGTGCCAGCAGCGGCTACAGGCCTCGTCCCGAGAACGAGCAGTACTTC. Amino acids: CASSGYRPRPENEQYF.